This T cell receptor (beta chain) was observed in a study of cytomegalovirus exposure and HLA in healthy donors. General study results and limits: In a later analysis, most CMV-associated TCR beta chains appeared HLA-restricted.

Germline V gene data show CDR1 as SGHNT and CDR2 as YYREEE (reference sequence). V dropped 8 bases and J dropped 1 base, with 12 bases sitting between them. CDR3 length: 13 residues. Worth noting for this clone: Its specificity is not known.

Primers for the PCR totalled 60 Vbeta and 13 Jbeta. Method: immunoSEQ multiplex PCR; TCRdb's copy keeps in-frame clones and lacks some. This table has 150,000 to 200,000 clones, 75% to 85% appearing once. This chain connects TRBV5-4 to TRBJ1-2; maybe TRBD1 (5 bases). The sample consisted of PBMCs. The source of this sequence is a woman aged 25 to 39 in good health and CMV-seronegative. The CDR3 is CASQGDHNYGYTF. For the CDR3, the DNA is TGTGCCAGTCAAGGGGATCATAACTATGGCTACACCTTC.